What follows are 22 T cell receptor beta chains derived from one specimen sequenced in a study of T cell changes during pregnancy in multiple sclerosis. Profiled with immunoSEQ multiplex PCR; TCRdb holds only in-frame clones, not every one. The profile shows around 40,000 clones, over 90% of them singletons. The sample here was CD4+ T cells from peripheral blood mononuclear cells, taken in the second trimester of pregnancy. Every receptor here comes from a female donor with multiple sclerosis, enrolled in a pregnancy study.

This chain connects TRBV7-2 to TRBJ2-5; the match to TRBD1 covers 7 bases. The CDR3 has 13 residues. V lost 5 bases, J lost 6 bases, and 6 bases stayed unmatched. Germline CDR1 reads SGHTA; CDR2 reads FQGNSA. The DNA of the CDR3 is TGTGCCAGCAGCACAGGGGATGGGAAGACCCAGTACTTC. It encodes CASSTGDGKTQYF.

The chain combines TRBV5-1 with TRBJ1-1, with 7 bases lining up with TRBD1. The length of the CDR3 is 14 residues. V lost 4 bases and J lost 5; bases outside the gene matches: 8. Germline CDR1 is SGHRS and CDR2 is YFSETQ. The CDR3 is CASSATGDGTEAFF. The DNA for the CDR3 is TGCGCCAGCAGCGCCACAGGGGATGGGACTGAAGCTTTCTTT.

The chain recombines TRBV7-9 with TRBJ1-5; D call uncertain. V was clipped by 2 bases and J by 11 bases, with 10 bases between them. The CDR3 runs to 12 residues. Per the germline V gene, CDR1 is SEHNR and CDR2 is FQNEAQ (reference sequence). The CDR3 sequence: CASSLSAAAQHF. The CDR3 coding sequence is TGTGCCAGCAGCTTATCGGCCGCGGCCCAGCATTTT. Using reference TRBV7-9 and TRBJ1-5 for the parts outside the CDR3, the full variable domain is DTGVSQNPRHKITKRGQNVTFRCDPISEHNRLYWYRQTLGQGPEFLTYFQNEAQLEKSRLLSDRFSAERPKGSFSTLEIQRTEQGDSAMYLCASSLSAAAQHFGDGTRLSIL.

The rearrangement joins TRBV16 to TRBJ1-2; the match to TRBD1 covers 8 bases. The CDR3 loop spans 14 amino acids. From germline, CDR1 is KGHSY and CDR2 FQNENV. With V trimmed by 2 bases and J by 2 bases, 1 base remained unmatched. The CDR3 sequence is CASSQDRGNYGYTF. The CDR3 DNA is TGTGCCAGCAGCCAAGACAGGGGAAACTATGGCTACACCTTC.

The V gene is TRBV6-1, the J gene TRBJ2-7; D perhaps matches TRBD1 (6 bases). This CDR3 is 15 amino acids long. Germline CDR1 is MNHNS and CDR2 is SASEGT. The ends were cut back, 8 bases at V and 4 bases at J, with 21 bases in the middle. CDR3 DNA: TGTGCCAGCTTAGAAAACCCAGGGGACGTGTACGAGCAGTACTTC. It encodes CASLENPGDVYEQYF.

The gene calls are TRBV19 and TRBJ1-1; D unresolved. This CDR3 contains 15 residues. Germline V CDR1 and CDR2: LNHDA, SQIVND (reference sequence). V shed 9 bases and J shed 4 bases, with 21 bases lying between them. This CDR3 reads CASQSGIGSGTEAFF. In DNA form, the CDR3 reads TGTGCCAGCCAGTCGGGGATCGGTTCAGGCACTGAAGCTTTCTTT.

This rearrangement joins TRBV11-3 to TRBJ2-2; D remains ambiguous. The germline gives CDR1 SGHNT, CDR2 YENEEA. The CDR3 covers 16 residues. Trimming shortened V by 0 bases and J by 1 base, and 9 bases separated the two germline ends. DNA for the CDR3: TGTGCCAGCAGCTTAGATGGTAGACAGAACACCGGGGAGCTGTTTTTT. This translates into CASSLDGRQNTGELFF.

The chain is built from TRBV30 and TRBJ2-5; 9 positions agree with TRBD2. The CDR3 loop spans 14 amino acids. J gave up 2 bases and V 7 bases, and 8 bases lay outside the gene matches. CDR1 is GTSNPN and CDR2 is SVGIG in the germline V gene (reference sequence). The CDR3 spells CASRLAEGQETQYF. CDR3 in DNA: TGTGCCTCCCGACTAGCGGAGGGACAAGAGACCCAGTACTTC.

V and J are TRBV12-5 and TRBJ2-7; 7 bases align to TRBD1. CDR1 and CDR2 (germline): LGHNT, FRNRAP. The length of the CDR3 is 14 residues. V was pared by 6 bases and J by 3 bases, with 8 bases of the junction left unmatched. CDR3 in amino acids: CASGSGTDLYEQYF. CDR3 sequence (DNA): TGTGCTAGTGGCTCCGGGACAGATCTCTACGAGCAGTACTTC.

J is TRBJ2-7 and V is TRBV7-9, with 7 bases aligning to TRBD1. Germline V gene lookup returns CDR1 SEHNR and CDR2 FQNEAQ (reference sequence). Germline trimming cut 4 bases from V and 3 bases from J; bases unmatched to any gene: 9. This CDR3 contains 15 residues. CDR3: CASSSPGTELYEQYF. CDR3 in DNA: TGTGCCAGCAGCTCCCCCGGGACAGAACTCTACGAGCAGTACTTC.

V is TRBV18 and J is TRBJ2-7; D is uncertain. Trimming removed 0 bases from V and 3 bases from J, with 6 bases in between. The CDR3 covers 13 residues. The germline V gene has CDR1 KGHSH and CDR2 LQKENI. The CDR3 loop reads CASSPPGLYEQYF. In nucleotides, the CDR3 is TGTGCCAGCTCACCACCGGGCCTCTACGAGCAGTACTTC.

The rearrangement joins TRBV6-6 to TRBJ1-2; the D is unclear. Trimming shortened V by 6 bases and J by 3 bases, and 11 bases separated the two germline ends. CDR1 and CDR2 (germline): MNHNY, SVGAGI (reference sequence). The CDR3 has 13 residues. CDR3 nucleotide sequence: TGTGCCAGCAGCTCCCTCCTAGACTATGGCTACACCTTC. Translating it yields CASSSLLDYGYTF.

The CDR3 DNA reads TGTGCCAGTGGGAGGGGCATGAACACTGAAGCTTTCTTT. Protein: CASGRGMNTEAFF. The genes are TRBV19 and TRBJ1-1; D may be TRBD1 (5 bases). The V end was cut by 8 bases, the J end by 0 bases, with 10 bases between. The germline CDR1 and CDR2 sequences are LNHDA and SQIVND (reference sequence). The CDR3 contains 13 residues.

This chain connects TRBV11-1 to TRBJ2-3; D gene ambiguous. V dropped 1 base and J dropped 2 bases, with 7 bases sitting between them. CDR1 and CDR2 (germline): SGHAT, FQDESV (reference sequence). This CDR3 contains 14 residues. The CDR3 loop is CASSLGPFTDTQYF. The DNA for the CDR3 is TGTGCCAGCAGCTTAGGTCCCTTCACAGATACGCAGTATTTT.

The chain is built from TRBV5-8 and TRBJ2-3; D gene uncertain. The germline V gene encodes CDR1 SGHTS and CDR2 YDEGEE. V was cut by 3 bases and J by 4 bases, with 6 bases left in between. The CDR3 has 12 residues. In nucleotides, the CDR3 is TGTGCCAGCAGCTCGTCTCCAGATACGCAGTATTTT. It yields the protein CASSSSPDTQYF.

This chain links TRBV29-1 with TRBJ1-2; 8 positions agree with TRBD1. Germline assignment: CDR1 SQVTM and CDR2 ANQGSEA. CDR3 length: 18 amino acids. V shed 3 bases, J shed 4 bases, and the junction held 19 bases outside the gene matches. Written as DNA, the CDR3 is TGCAGCGTTGATAGGGGTCCGGGACAGGCTTTAAGTGGCTATGGCTACACCTTC. It translates to CSVDRGPGQALSGYGYTF.

V is TRBV30 and J is TRBJ2-1; TRBD1 agrees at 8 bases. Losses at the gene ends were 2 bases for V and 12 bases for J; bases not matched to a gene: 6. The CDR3 runs to 12 residues. Germline-derived CDR1 and CDR2 are GTSNPN and SVGIG (reference sequence). In DNA, the CDR3 is TGTGCCTGGAGTACTGGACAGGGTAGGCAGTTCTTC. It is translated as CAWSTGQGRQFF.

V and J are TRBV5-1 and TRBJ1-1; possible D gene TRBD1, 6 bases. Germline values: CDR1 SGHRS, CDR2 YFSETQ. The CDR3 is made up of 15 amino acids. Trimming cost V 0 bases and J 2 bases, with 11 bases left between them. The CDR3 protein is CASSLAPGANTEAFF. The CDR3 nucleotides are TGCGCCAGCAGCTTGGCCCCAGGGGCTAACACTGAAGCTTTCTTT.

This clone was seen a handful of times. This rearrangement joins TRBV2 to TRBJ1-1, with 9 bases aligning to TRBD1. The germline V gene has CDR1 SNHLY and CDR2 FYNNEI. CDR3 length: 16 residues. The V gene end was trimmed by 4 bases and the J gene end by 7 bases; junction bases not matched to a gene: 13. The CDR3 DNA follows: TGTGCCAGCAGTGGACCCCGGGACAGGGAGGAGGATGAAGCTTTCTTT. It is translated as CASSGPRDREEDEAFF.

This clone was seen just once. The chain is built from TRBV27 and TRBJ1-4; D is unresolved. Per the germline V gene, CDR1 is MNHEY and CDR2 is SMNVEV (reference sequence). Trimming shortened V by 2 bases and J by 7 bases, and 14 bases separated the two germline ends. This CDR3 is built from 15 residues. CDR3 DNA sequence: TGTGCCAGCAGTTTAGAGTCGGCGGTCGGTGAAAAACTGTTTTTT. This sequence encodes CASSLESAVGEKLFF.

The chain combines TRBV14 with TRBJ2-3; 10 bases map to TRBD1. The CDR3 is 12 amino acids. V shed 4 bases and J 14 bases; nucleotides not matched to a gene: 6. CDR1 and CDR2 from the germline V gene are SGHDN and FVKESK. CDR3: CASSLTGTGVYF. CDR3 DNA: TGTGCCAGCAGCCTGACCGGGACAGGGGTGTATTTT.

This chain connects TRBV30 to TRBJ2-2, with D tentatively TRBD1 (5 bases). Germline loops: CDR1 GTSNPN, CDR2 SVGIG (reference sequence). CDR3 length equals 12 residues. Trimming cost V 3 bases and J 6 bases, with 8 bases left between them. The CDR3 loop is CAWSREAGELFF. The CDR3 DNA follows: TGTGCCTGGAGCAGGGAAGCCGGGGAGCTGTTTTTT.